This TCR beta chain originates from a study of blood T cell repertoires in COVID-19. TCRdb's table, derived via immunoSEQ multiplex PCR, lists solely in-frame clones and lacks some. This table holds about 300,000 clones, 80% to 90% found once. Adults between roughly 18 and 90 years of age took part from about two dozen US areas. Symptom resolution, clearance, or two negative PCRs marked the recovered donors of Cohort 3. This CDR3 has 12 amino acids. J lost 12 bases, V lost 6 bases, and 5 bases had no gene match. The origin of this receptor is a man aged 25-40 years who had recovered from COVID-19. The sample consisted of PBMCs or T cells enriched from blood (not recorded which). The chain has TRBV12-3 or TRBV12-4 and TRBJ1-6, with 7 bases lining up with TRBD1. The CDR3 reads CASRFPGGPLHF. For the CDR3, the DNA is TGTGCCAGCAGGTTTCCAGGGGGACCCCTCCACTTT.